This T cell receptor (beta chain) was obtained from a study of spatial heterogeneity in lung cancer. Ten or more counts support this clonotype. The CDR3 consists of 17 residues. The junction had 5 bases not matched to a gene; V was cut back by 1 base and J by 2 bases. Germline CDR1 reads SGHTA; CDR2 reads FQGNSA. Time point here: sample taken at primary tumor resection. Material for sequencing was whole RNA from tumor, nontumor lung or frozen PBMC, left unsorted. Samples were obtained from about 75 donors, all untreated early-stage non-small cell lung cancer patients. Each molecule of TCR cDNA was tagged with one unique molecular identifier. TCRdb reprocessed the 5' RACE reads with MiXCR, giving one entry per CDR3 protein. The sample shows 50,000 or so distinct CDR3 sequences, 12% of them seen only once.

This TCR came from a female donor with early-stage non-small cell lung cancer. V is TRBV7-2 and J is TRBJ2-1; 10 bases agree with TRBD2. Here the sequenced sample was PBMCs, taken at surgery. Here the CDR3 DNA reads TGTGCCAGCAGCTTAGAAGCTAGCGGGGGTACCTACAATGAGCAGTTCTTC. Protein product: CASSLEASGGTYNEQFF.